This TCR beta chain was observed in a study of OX40 agonist ivuxolimab in advanced cancers. Study as a whole: Given to patients was ivuxolimab, an agonistic anti-OX40 (CD134) antibody.

This CDR3 has 13 amino acids. CDR1 is SGHAT and CDR2 is FQDESV in the germline V gene (reference sequence). V was cut by 6 bases and J by 4 bases, with 9 bases left in between. Sequencing was performed with immunoSEQ multiplex PCR; in TCRdb, only in-frame clones are kept and a portion is missing. In the table there are over 55,000 clones, around 80% of which are singletons. The material was CD4+ or CD8+ T cells sorted from blood, obtained in a trial of the OX40 agonist ivuxolimab. The rearrangement joins TRBV11-1 to TRBJ2-2, with D maybe TRBD1 (6 bases). The receptor comes from an adult with an advanced solid tumor such as melanoma, head and neck, liver or kidney cancer. For the CDR3, the DNA is TGTGCCAGCAGGACGGACAGCACCGGGGAGCTGTTTTTT. It yields the protein CASRTDSTGELFF.